This TCR beta chain originates from a study of blood T cell repertoires in COVID-19. Across the whole study: Specimens from acute and convalescent COVID-19 originated in the United States, Italy and Spain. T cells, B-cell-depleted T cells, or PBMCs provided the cDNA or gDNA that served as material.

This CDR3 comprises 13 residues. V was pared by 5 bases and J by 7 bases, with 14 bases between. Germline loops: CDR1 SGHAT, CDR2 FQNNGV. In the authors' methods: Researchers report that nucleated cell counts were estimated from reference gene primer amplification. Generated by immunoSEQ multiplex PCR, the TCRdb table keeps only in-frame clones and is missing some. D and trimming were read from the DNA, whereas the V and J calls and clone size are those reported in that table. The table includes about 90,000 clones, under 95% detected once. This TCR was sampled from a human donor with active COVID-19. The donor label of this sample is uncertain. The chain uses TRBV11-2 and TRBJ1-2, with D perhaps TRBD1 (6 bases). The specimen sequenced was peripheral blood. The CDR3 nucleotides read TGTGCCAGCAGCCTAGGACAGTTGCGTGGCTACACCTTC. Its protein product is CASSLGQLRGYTF.